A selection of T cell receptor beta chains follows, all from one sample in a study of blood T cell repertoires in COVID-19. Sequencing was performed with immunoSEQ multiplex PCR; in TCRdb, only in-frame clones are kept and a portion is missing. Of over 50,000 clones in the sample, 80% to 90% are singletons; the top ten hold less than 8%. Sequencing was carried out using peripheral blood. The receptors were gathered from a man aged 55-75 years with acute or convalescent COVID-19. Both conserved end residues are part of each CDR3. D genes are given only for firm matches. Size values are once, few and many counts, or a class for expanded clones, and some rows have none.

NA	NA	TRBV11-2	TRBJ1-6	CASSLMGRADSPLHF	TGTGCCAGCAGCTTAATGGGCAGGGCGGATTCACCCCTCCACTTT
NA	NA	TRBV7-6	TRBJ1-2	CASSLETGYGYTF	TGTGCCAGCAGCTTAGAAACAGGCTATGGCTACACCTTC
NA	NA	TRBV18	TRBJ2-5	CASSPRGFQETQYF	TGTGCCAGCTCACCCAGGGGATTCCAAGAGACCCAGTACTTC
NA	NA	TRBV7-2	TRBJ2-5	CASSLGAGTQYF	TGTGCCAGCAGCTTAGGGGCGGGGACCCAGTACTTC
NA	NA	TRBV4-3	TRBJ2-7	CASSQDLQGIISYEQYF	TGCGCCAGCAGCCAAGATCTTCAGGGGATTATTTCCTACGAGCAGTACTTC
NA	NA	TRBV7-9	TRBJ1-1	CASSQTVQGGNTEAFF	TGTGCCAGCAGCCAGACGGTGCAGGGCGGGAACACTGAAGCTTTCTTT
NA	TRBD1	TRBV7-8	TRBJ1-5	CASSSRDRGIDQPQHF	TGTGCCAGCAGCTCTCGGGACAGGGGGATAGACCAGCCCCAGCATTTT
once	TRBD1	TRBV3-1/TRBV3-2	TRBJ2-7	CASSLRDRAFYEQYF	TGTGCCAGCAGCCTCCGGGACAGGGCCTTCTACGAGCAGTACTTC
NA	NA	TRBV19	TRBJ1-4	CASSRSGINEKLFF	TGTGCCAGTAGTCGGTCGGGGATTAATGAAAAACTGTTTTTT
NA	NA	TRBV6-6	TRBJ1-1	CASSSPLGGMNTEAFF	TGTGCCAGCAGTTCTCCGTTGGGGGGTATGAACACTGAAGCTTTCTTT
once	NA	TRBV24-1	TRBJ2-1	CATSKGRGTGSYNEQFF	TGTGCCACCTCGAAAGGGCGGGGAACGGGCTCCTACAATGAGCAGTTCTTC
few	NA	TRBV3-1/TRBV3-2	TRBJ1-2	CASSQDSGVGGYTF	TGTGCCAGCAGCCAAGATTCAGGGGTTGGTGGCTACACCTTC
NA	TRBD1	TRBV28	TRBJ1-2	CASSDRGYANYGYTF	TGTGCCAGCAGTGACAGGGGCTACGCTAACTATGGCTACACCTTC
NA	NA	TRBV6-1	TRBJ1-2	CASSEFSAGYYGYTF	TGTGCCAGCAGTGAATTTTCCGCAGGGTACTATGGCTACACCTTC
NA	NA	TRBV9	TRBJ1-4	CASSVGQEVNEKLFF	TGTGCCAGCAGCGTAGGACAGGAGGTTAATGAAAAACTGTTTTTT
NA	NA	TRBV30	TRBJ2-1	CAWTSGLSWKDEQFF	TGTGCCTGGACCTCGGGACTTTCCTGGAAGGATGAGCAGTTCTTC
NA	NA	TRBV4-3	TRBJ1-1	CASSQEVSSAGTEAFF	TGCGCCAGCAGCCAAGAGGTATCATCGGCGGGCACTGAAGCTTTCTTT
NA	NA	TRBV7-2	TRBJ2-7	CASSFEGGQGFYEQYF	TGTGCCAGCAGCTTCGAGGGGGGGCAGGGTTTCTACGAGCAGTACTTC
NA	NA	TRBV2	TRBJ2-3	CASSRSSSPRADTQYF	TGTGCCAGCAGTCGAAGTTCGTCGCCGAGAGCAGATACGCAGTATTTT
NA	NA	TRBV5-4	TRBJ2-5	CASSLYSETQYF	TGTGCCAGCAGCTTGTATTCCGAGACCCAGTACTTC
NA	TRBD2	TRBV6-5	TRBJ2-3	CASSYGGGPTDTQYF	TGTGCCAGCAGTTACGGCGGGGGGCCCACAGATACGCAGTATTTT
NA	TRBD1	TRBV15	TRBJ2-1	CATSRDRGQGFDEQFF	TGTGCCACCAGCAGAGATAGGGGACAGGGCTTCGATGAGCAGTTCTTC
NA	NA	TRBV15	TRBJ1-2	CATSRQGSGYTF	TGTGCCACCAGCAGACAGGGATCTGGCTACACCTTC
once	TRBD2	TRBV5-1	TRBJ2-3	CASSPPLAGGSDTQYF	TGCGCCAGCAGCCCCCCGCTAGCGGGGGGTTCAGATACGCAGTATTTT
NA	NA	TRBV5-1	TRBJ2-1	CASSLGGGEQFF	TGCGCCAGCAGCTTGGGTGGGGGCGAGCAGTTCTTC
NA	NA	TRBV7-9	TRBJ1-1	CASSFQGTSNTEAFF	TGTGCCAGCAGTTTCCAAGGGACATCGAACACTGAAGCTTTCTTT
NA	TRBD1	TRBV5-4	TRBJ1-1	CASSLGQVNTEAFF	TGTGCCAGCAGCCTGGGACAGGTGAACACTGAAGCTTTCTTT
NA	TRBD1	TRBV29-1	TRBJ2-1	CSVVSTGTVGMQFF	TGCAGCGTTGTATCGACAGGGACCGTCGGGATGCAGTTCTTC
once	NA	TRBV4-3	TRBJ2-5	CASSQDASPRRGREQETQYF	TGCGCCAGCAGCCAAGATGCATCCCCACGGAGGGGGCGAGAACAAGAGACCCAGTACTTC
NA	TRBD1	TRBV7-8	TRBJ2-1	CASSGDRGLGNEQFF	TGTGCCAGCAGCGGAGACAGGGGCCTGGGTAATGAGCAGTTCTTC
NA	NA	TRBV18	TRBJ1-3	CASSPGLTSGNTIYF	TGTGCCAGCTCACCAGGCCTTACCTCTGGAAACACCATATATTTT
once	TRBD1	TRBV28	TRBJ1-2	CASLWAGQGERGYTF	TGTGCCAGCCTTTGGGCGGGACAGGGAGAGCGGGGCTACACCTTC
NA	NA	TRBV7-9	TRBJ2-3	CASSFNRDTQYF	TGTGCCAGCAGCTTTAACAGAGATACGCAGTATTTT
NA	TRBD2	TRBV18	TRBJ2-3	CASSQSGGQTDTQYF	TGTGCCAGCTCTCAGAGCGGGGGGCAGACAGATACGCAGTATTTT
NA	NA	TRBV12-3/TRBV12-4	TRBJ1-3	CASLTGGGNTIYF	TGTGCCAGCCTGACTGGGGGGGGAAACACCATATATTTT
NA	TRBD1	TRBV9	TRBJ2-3	CASSGPGQGPTDTQYF	TGTGCCAGCAGCGGACCGGGACAGGGACCCACAGATACGCAGTATTTT
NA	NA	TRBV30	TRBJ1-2	CAWSVLAATNYGYTF	TGTGCCTGGAGTGTACTAGCAGCGACTAACTATGGCTACACCTTC
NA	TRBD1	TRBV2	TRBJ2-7	CASTTGGDEQYF	TGTGCCAGCACGACAGGGGGCGACGAGCAGTACTTC
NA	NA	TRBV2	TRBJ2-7	CASTGQTGSSSYEQYF	TGTGCCAGCACGGGCCAAACAGGGAGCTCCTCCTACGAGCAGTACTTC
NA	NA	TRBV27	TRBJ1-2	CASSPPPGGGIYGYTF	TGTGCCAGCAGTCCTCCCCCCGGGGGGGGAATCTATGGCTACACCTTC
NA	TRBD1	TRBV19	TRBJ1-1	CASSMVRGHAEAFF	TGTGCCAGTAGTATGGTCAGGGGGCACGCTGAAGCTTTCTTT
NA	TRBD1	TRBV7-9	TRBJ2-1	CASSLVGTGSGEQFF	TGTGCCAGCAGCTTAGTCGGGACAGGGTCGGGTGAGCAGTTCTTC
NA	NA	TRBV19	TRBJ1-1	CASSGRGARRIEAFF	TGTGCCAGTAGTGGTCGGGGGGCGCGACGTATTGAAGCTTTCTTT
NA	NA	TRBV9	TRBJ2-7	CASSVGQGIAYEQYF	TGTGCCAGCAGCGTAGGCCAGGGAATCGCCTACGAGCAGTACTTC
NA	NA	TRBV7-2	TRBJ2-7	CASSLPGRHYEQYF	TGTGCCAGCAGCTTACCCGGGAGACACTACGAGCAGTACTTC